The present T cell receptor beta chain was sequenced within a study of PD-1 blockade in classical Hodgkin lymphoma (dated by TCRdb to the early 2020s). For the wider study: The study used CyTOF and TCR beta sequencing to define a peripheral blood immune signature of response to PD-1 blockade in classical Hodgkin lymphoma. The paper as a whole reports these results and caveats: The study was restricted to a single clinical trial cohort, and the causes of repertoire differences, possibly disease activity or prior therapy, were left undefined. Baseline TCR diversity was reported to be lower in newly diagnosed patients than in healthy donors and to be lower still in relapsed/refractory patients.

About this clone itself: Its antigen specificity is not known. Per-nucleotide qualities are absent, and no much larger clonotype sits a single base away.

The time point label here, explained by the study, means: newly diagnosed, previously untreated cHL patient sample. As a comparison group for the relapsed/refractory trial patients, PBMCs from patients with newly diagnosed, previously untreated classical Hodgkin lymphoma were sequenced. After peripheral blood was drawn into 8 mL Vacutainer Cell Preparation Tubes, PBMCs were isolated by centrifugation and then cryopreserved. The germline V gene supplies CDR1 MNHNS and CDR2 SASEGT. The CDR3 spans 14 residues, from the cysteine through the phenylalanine. Only CDR3 DNA remains: 42 bases, in frame from the first base. A distance of 13 bases separates the germline ends of V and J, which lose 7 bases and 4 bases respectively. Genomic DNA was extracted with the Qiagen DNeasy kit from unsorted PBMCs and from negatively selected CD4+ and CD8+ fractions. Using primers that anneal to V and J segments, immunoSEQ multiplex PCR amplified the TCR beta CDR3 regions. A synthetic immune receptor repertoire was used to minimize amplification bias, and any residual bias was removed computationally once sequencing was done. The authors' pipeline ran thus. Repertoire diversity was quantified as the Shannon entropy index using custom Python scripts. Unsorted, CD4+ and CD8+ repertoires were examined separately, except in combined analyses, for which CD4+ and CD8+ sequences were merged in silico. TCRdb retrieved this table from immuneACCESS and kept in-frame rearrangements only. Not all clones are present; in checked studies, unresolved V genes account for under half, and no reason is known for the remainder. V and J calls and clone size are given by that table; D and trimming were obtained from the DNA. The table for this sample lists about 21,000 clones; roughly 94% of them were counted only once. The ten largest clones add up to 4.5% to 7% of the sample.

Sequenced sample: peripheral blood mononuclear cells (PBMCs). This chain is built from TRBV6-1 and TRBJ2-2, with a tentative D gene TRBD1 over 6 matching bases. The receptor was derived from a human donor with classical Hodgkin lymphoma. The nucleotide sequence reads as follows: TGTGCCAGCACCAGCAGGGGCCTCACCGGGGAGCTGTTTTTT. The encoded protein is CASTSRGLTGELFF.